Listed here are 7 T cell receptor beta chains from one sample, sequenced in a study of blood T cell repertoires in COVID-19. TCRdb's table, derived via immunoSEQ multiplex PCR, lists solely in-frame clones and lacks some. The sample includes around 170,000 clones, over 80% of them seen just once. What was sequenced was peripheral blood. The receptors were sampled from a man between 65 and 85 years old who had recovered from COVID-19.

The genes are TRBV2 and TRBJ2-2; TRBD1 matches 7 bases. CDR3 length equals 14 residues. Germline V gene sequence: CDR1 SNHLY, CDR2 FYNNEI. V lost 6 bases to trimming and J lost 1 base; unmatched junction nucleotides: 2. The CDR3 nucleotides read TGTGCCAGCAGGGGACAGCTGAACACCGGGGAGCTGTTTTTT. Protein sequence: CASRGQLNTGELFF.

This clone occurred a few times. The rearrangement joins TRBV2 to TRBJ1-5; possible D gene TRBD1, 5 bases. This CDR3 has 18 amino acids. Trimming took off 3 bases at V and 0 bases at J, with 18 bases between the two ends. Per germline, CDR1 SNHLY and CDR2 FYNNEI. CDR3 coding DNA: TGTGCCAGCAGTGACGGGAACCCGGGACTTTATAGCAATCAGCCCCAGCATTTT. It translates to CASSDGNPGLYSNQPQHF.

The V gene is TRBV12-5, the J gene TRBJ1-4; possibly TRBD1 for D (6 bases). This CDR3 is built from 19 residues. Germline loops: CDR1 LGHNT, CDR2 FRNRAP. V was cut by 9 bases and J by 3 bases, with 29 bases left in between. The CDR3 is CASQQSGTSKGAANEKLFF. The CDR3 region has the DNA TGTGCTAGCCAACAATCGGGGACAAGTAAAGGTGCGGCTAATGAAAAACTGTTTTTT.

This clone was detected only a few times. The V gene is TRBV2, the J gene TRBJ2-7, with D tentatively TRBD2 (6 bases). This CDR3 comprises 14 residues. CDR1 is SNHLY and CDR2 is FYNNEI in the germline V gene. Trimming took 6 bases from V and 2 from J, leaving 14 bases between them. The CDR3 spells CASRITSSTYEQYF. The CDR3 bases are TGTGCCAGCAGGATCACTAGCAGTACCTACGAGCAGTACTTC.

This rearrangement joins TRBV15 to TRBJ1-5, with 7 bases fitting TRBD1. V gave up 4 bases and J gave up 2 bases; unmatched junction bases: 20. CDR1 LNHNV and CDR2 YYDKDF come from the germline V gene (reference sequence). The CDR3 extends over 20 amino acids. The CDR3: CATSTSGGQQKAGRNQPQHF. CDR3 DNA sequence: TGTGCCACCAGCACCTCAGGGGGACAGCAAAAAGCGGGTCGCAATCAGCCCCAGCATTTT.

In DNA form, the CDR3 reads TGTGCCAGCAGCTTGGGACAGTCTAACTATGGCTACACCTTC. Protein: CASSLGQSNYGYTF. The V call is TRBV7-9, the J call TRBJ1-2, with TRBD1 matching 7 bases. There are 14 residues in the CDR3. V gave up 3 bases and J gave up 0 bases; unmatched junction bases: 1. Germline values: CDR1 SEHNR, CDR2 FQNEAQ (reference sequence).

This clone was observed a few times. The chain's CDR3 is CASSMDRNTEAFF. The CDR3 region has the DNA TGTGCCAGCAGCATGGACAGGAACACTGAAGCTTTCTTT. The rearrangement uses TRBV5-4 and TRBJ1-1; possible D gene TRBD1, 6 bases. The CDR3 totals 13 residues. Trimming took off 4 bases at V and 1 base at J, with 8 bases between the two ends. Germline V gene data show CDR1 as SGHNT and CDR2 as YYREEE (reference sequence).